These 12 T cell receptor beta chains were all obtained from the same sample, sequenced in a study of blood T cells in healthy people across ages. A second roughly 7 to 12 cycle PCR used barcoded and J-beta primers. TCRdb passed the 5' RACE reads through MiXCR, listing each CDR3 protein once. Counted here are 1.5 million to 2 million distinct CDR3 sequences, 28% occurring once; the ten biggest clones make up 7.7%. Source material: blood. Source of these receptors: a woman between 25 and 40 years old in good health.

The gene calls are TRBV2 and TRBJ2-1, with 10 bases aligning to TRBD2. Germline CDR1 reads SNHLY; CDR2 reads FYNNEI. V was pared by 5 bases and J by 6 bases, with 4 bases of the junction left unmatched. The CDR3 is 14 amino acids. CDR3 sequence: CASSWLAGGNEQFF. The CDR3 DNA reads TGTGCCAGCAGTTGGTTAGCGGGAGGCAATGAGCAGTTCTTC.

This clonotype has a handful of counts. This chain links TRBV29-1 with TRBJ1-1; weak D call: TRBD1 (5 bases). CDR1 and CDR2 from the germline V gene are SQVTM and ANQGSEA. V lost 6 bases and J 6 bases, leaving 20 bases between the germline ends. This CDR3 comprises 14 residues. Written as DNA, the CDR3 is TGCAGCGTCCTGGGGGGGAATAGTCATTCTGAAGCTTTCTTT. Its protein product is CSVLGGNSHSEAFF. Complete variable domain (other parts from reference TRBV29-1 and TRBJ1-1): SAVISQKPSRDICQRGTSLTIQCQVDSQVTMMFWYRQQPGQSLTLIATANQGSEATYESGFVIDKFPISRPNLTFSTLTVSNMSPEDSSIYLCSVLGGNSHSEAFFGQGTRLTVV.

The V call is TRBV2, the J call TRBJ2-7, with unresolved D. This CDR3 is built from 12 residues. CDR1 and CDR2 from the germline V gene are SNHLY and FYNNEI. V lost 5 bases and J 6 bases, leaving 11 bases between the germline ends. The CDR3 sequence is CASSHYSSEQYF. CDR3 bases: TGTGCCAGCAGTCATTACAGCAGCGAGCAGTACTTC.

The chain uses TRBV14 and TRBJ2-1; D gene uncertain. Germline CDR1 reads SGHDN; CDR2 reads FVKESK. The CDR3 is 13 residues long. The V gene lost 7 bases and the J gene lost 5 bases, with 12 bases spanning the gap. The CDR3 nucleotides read TGTGCCAGCACCCTCAGTATCAACAATGAGCAGTTCTTC. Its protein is CASTLSINNEQFF.

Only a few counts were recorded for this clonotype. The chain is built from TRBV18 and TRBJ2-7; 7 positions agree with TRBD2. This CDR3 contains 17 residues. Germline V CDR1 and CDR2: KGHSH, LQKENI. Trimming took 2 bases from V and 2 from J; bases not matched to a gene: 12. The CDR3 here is CASSPSGSGDFTYEQYF. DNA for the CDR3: TGTGCCAGCTCACCATCGGGGAGCGGGGACTTTACCTACGAGCAGTACTTC.

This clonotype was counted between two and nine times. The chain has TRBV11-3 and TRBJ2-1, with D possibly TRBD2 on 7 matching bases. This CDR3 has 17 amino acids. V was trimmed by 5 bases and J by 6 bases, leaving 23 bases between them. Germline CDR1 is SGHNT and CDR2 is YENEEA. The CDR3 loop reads CASSLRGGSSGRNEQFF. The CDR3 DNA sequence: TGTGCCAGCAGCCTAAGGGGGGGCAGCTCCGGCCGCAATGAGCAGTTCTTC.

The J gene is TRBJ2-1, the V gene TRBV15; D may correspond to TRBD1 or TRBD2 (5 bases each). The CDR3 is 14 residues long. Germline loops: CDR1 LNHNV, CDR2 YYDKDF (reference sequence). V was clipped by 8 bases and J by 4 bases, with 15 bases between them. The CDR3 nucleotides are TGTGCCACCGGCGCTCGGGACGGGTACAATGAGCAGTTCTTC. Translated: CATGARDGYNEQFF.

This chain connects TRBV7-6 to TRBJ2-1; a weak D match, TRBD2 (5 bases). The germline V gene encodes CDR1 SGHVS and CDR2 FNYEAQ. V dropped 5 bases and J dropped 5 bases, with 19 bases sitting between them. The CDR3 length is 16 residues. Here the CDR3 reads CASSILATARDNEQFF. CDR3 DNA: TGTGCCAGCAGCATATTAGCCACCGCGAGGGACAATGAGCAGTTCTTC.

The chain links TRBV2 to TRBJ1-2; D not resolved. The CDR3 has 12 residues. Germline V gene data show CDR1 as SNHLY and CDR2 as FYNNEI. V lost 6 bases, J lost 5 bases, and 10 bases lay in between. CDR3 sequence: CASRESPYGYTF. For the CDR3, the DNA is TGTGCCAGCAGAGAATCTCCATATGGCTACACCTTC.

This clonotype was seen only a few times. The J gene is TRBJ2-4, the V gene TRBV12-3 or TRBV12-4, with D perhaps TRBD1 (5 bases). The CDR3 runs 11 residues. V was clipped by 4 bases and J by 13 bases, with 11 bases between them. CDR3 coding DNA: TGTGCCAGCAGTTGGGGCAATGAGCAGTACTTC. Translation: CASSWGNEQYF.

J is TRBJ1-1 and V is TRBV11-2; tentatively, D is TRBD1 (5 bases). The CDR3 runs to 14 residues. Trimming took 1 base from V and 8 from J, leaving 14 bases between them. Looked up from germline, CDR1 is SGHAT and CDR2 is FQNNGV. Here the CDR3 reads CASSLVRAGGEAFF. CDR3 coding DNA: TGTGCCAGCAGCTTAGTCCGGGCGGGGGGAGAAGCTTTCTTT.

The CDR3 is CATEGSKEYF. The CDR3 DNA follows: TGTGCCACCGAGGGGTCCAAGGAGTACTTC. The chain links TRBV7-9 to TRBJ2-7, with D possibly being TRBD1 or TRBD2 (5 bases each). Germline values: CDR1 SEHNR, CDR2 FQNEAQ (reference sequence). CDR3 length: 10 amino acids. Trimming took 10 bases from V and 11 from J, leaving 15 bases between them. The entire variable domain, with the rest obtained from reference TRBV7-9 and TRBJ2-7, is as follows: DTGVSQNPRHKITKRGQNVTFRCDPISEHNRLYWYRQTLGQGPEFLTYFQNEAQLEKSRLLSDRFSAERPKGSFSTLEIQRTEQGDSAMYLCATEGSKEYFGPGTRLTVT.